This TCR delta chain was observed in a study of γδ T cells in repeated Plasmodium falciparum infection. V shed 6 bases and J 0 bases; nucleotides not matched to a gene: 51. The CDR3 is 30 residues long. Germline lookup yields CDR1 TSWWSYY and CDR2 QGS. TCRdb processed the multiplex PCR reads again with the CATT caller. The sample gives 45,000 to 60,000 delta-chain clones, around 2% of which show up once; roughly a quarter is in the top ten. Gammadelta T cells were flow-sorted from PBMC into Vgamma9/Vdelta2+ and Vdelta2-negative populations for bulk analysis. The table lists this clone with a few counts. This is likely an artifact of a read error, given a far larger clone one base away. Other DNA sequences in the sample encode the same CDR3.

This rearrangement joins TRDV1 to TRDJ1; 8 bases map to TRDD3. The sequence was collected from a pool of human donors (malaria-infected and uninfected, not separated). The sequenced sample was gamma-delta T cells from blood. CDR3 nucleotide sequence: TGTGCTCTTGGATTCTCTTCGAATGACCTTCGGGCCCCTATCCTCCGGCGTACTGGGGGCCTTAAGGGTTACACCGATAAACTCATCTTT. Amino acid sequence: CALGFSSNDLRAPILRRTGGLKGYTDKLIF.